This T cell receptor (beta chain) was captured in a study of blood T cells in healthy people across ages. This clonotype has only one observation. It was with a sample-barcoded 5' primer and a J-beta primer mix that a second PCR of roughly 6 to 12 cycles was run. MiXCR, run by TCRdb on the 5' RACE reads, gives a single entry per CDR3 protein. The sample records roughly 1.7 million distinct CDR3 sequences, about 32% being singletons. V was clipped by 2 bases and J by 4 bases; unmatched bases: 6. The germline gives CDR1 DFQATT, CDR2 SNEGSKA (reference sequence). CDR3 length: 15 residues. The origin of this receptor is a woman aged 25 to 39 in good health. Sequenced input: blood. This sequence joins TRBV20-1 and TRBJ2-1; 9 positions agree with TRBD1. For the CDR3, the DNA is TGCAGTGCTAGATTTTCGGGACAGGGTTACAATGAGCAGTTCTTC. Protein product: CSARFSGQGYNEQFF.